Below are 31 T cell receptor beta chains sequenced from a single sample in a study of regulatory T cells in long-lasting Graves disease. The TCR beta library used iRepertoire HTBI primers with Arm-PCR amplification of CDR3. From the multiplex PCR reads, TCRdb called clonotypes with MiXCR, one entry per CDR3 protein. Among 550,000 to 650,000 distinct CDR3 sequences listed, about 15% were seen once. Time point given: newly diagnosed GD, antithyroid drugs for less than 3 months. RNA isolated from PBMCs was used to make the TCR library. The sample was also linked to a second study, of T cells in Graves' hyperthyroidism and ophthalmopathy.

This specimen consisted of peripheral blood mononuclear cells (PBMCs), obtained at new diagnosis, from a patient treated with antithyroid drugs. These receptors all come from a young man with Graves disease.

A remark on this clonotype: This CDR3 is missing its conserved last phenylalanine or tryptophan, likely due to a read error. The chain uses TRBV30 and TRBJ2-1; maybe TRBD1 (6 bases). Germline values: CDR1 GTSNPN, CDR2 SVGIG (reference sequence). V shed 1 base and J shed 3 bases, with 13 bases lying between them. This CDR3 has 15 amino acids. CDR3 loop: CAWSDQGTYYNEQFY. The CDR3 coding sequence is TGTGCCTGGAGTGATCAGGGGACCTACTACAATGAGCAGTTCTAC.

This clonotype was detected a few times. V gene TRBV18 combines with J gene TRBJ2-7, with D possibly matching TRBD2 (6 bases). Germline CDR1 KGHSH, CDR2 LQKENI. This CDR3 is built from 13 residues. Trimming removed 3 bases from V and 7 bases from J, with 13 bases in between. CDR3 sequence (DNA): TGTGCCAGCTCACCCTCCGGAGGGGCAGAGCAGTACTTC. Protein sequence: CASSPSGGAEQYF.

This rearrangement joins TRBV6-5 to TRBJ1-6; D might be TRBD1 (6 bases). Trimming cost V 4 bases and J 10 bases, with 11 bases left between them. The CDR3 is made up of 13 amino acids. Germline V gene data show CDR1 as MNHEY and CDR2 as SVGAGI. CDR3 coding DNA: TGTGCCAGCAGTTCGGCAGGGGCCTCACCCCTCCACTTT. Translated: CASSSAGASPLHF.

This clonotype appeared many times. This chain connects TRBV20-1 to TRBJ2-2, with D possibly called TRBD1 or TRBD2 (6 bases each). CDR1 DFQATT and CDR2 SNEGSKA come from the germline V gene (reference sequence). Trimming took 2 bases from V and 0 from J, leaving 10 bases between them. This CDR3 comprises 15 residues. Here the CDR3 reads CSARWGASNTGELFF. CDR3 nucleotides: TGCAGTGCTAGATGGGGGGCCTCGAACACCGGGGAGCTGTTTTTT.

This CDR3 reads CASSPYGAQAFF. The CDR3 DNA follows: TGTGCCAGCAGCCCGTACGGCGCCCAAGCTTTCTTT. This sequence joins TRBV13 and TRBJ1-1, with D hard to call. Trimming removed 5 bases from V and 9 bases from J, with 13 bases in between. In germline, CDR1 is PRHDT, CDR2 FYEKMQ (reference sequence). CDR3 length: 12 amino acids.

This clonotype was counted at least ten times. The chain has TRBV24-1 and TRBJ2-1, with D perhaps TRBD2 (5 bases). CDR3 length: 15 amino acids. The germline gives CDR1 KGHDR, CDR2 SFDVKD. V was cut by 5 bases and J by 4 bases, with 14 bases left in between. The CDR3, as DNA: TGTGCCACCAGTGCCGTTCCGGGCGGGTACAATGAGCAGTTCTTC. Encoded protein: CATSAVPGGYNEQFF.

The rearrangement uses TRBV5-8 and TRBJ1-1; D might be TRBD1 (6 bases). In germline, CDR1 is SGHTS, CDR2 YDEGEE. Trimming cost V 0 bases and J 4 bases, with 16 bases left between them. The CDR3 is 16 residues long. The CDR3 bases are TGTGCCAGCAGCTTGGGGGTAGGGGGATGGGGCACTGAAGCTTTCTTT. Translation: CASSLGVGGWGTEAFF.

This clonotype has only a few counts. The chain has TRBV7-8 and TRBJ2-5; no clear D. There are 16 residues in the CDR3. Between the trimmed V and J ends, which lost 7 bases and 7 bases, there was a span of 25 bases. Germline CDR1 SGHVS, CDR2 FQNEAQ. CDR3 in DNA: TGTGCCAGCACCTTGTACCGTGACTCATCCCGGTGGACCCAGTACTTC. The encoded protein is CASTLYRDSSRWTQYF.

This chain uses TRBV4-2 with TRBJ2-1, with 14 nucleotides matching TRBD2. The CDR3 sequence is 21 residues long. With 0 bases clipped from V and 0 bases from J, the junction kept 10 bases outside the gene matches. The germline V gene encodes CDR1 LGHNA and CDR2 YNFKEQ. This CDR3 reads CASSQDHPGLAGDSSYNEQFF. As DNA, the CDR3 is TGTGCCAGCAGCCAAGATCACCCGGGACTAGCGGGAGACAGCTCCTACAATGAGCAGTTCTTC.

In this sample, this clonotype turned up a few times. CDR3 protein: CASSETGWSWTQYF. CDR3 nucleotide sequence: TGTGCCAGCAGCGAGACAGGGTGGTCCTGGACGCAGTATTTT. V gene TRBV14 combines with J gene TRBJ2-3, with 7 bases identical to TRBD1. The CDR3 sequence is 14 residues long. With 5 bases clipped from V and 9 bases from J, the junction kept 11 bases outside the gene matches. Germline V lookup: CDR1 SGHDN, CDR2 FVKESK.

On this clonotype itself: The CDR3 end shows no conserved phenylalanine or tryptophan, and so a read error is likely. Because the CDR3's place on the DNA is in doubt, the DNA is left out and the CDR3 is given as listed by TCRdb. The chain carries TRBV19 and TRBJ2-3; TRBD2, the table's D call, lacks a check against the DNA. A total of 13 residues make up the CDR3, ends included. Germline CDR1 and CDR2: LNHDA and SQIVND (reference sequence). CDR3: CASSSGMANEQYS.

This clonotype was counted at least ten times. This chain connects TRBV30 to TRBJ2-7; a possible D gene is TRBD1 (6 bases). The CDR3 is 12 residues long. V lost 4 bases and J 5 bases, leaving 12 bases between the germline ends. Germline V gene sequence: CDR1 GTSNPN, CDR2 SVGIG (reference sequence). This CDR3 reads CAWILQGDEQYF. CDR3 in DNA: TGTGCCTGGATCCTACAGGGCGACGAGCAGTACTTC. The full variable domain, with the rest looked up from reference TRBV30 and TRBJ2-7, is SQTIHQWPATLVQPVGSPLSLECTVEGTSNPNLYWYRQAAGRGLQLLFYSVGIGQISSEVPQNLSASRPQDRQFILSSKKLLLSDSGFYLCAWILQGDEQYFGPGTRLTVT.

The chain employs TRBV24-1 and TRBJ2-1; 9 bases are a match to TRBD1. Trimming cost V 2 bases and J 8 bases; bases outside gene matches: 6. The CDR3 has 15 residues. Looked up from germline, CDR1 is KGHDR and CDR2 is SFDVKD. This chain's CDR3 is CATSDSGQGTYEQFF. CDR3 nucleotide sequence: TGTGCCACCAGTGATTCCGGACAGGGGACCTATGAGCAGTTCTTC.

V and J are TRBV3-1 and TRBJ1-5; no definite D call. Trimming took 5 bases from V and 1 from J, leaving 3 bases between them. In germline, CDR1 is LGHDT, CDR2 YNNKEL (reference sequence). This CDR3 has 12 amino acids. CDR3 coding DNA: TGTGCCAGCAGCAAAAGCAATCAGCCCCAGCATTTT. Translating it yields CASSKSNQPQHF.

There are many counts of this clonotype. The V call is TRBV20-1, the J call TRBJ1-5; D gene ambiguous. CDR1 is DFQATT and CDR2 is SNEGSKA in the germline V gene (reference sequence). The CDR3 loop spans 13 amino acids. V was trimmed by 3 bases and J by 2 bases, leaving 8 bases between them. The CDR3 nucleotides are TGCAGTGCTAGGACCATGGGCAATCAGCCCCAGCATTTT. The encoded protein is CSARTMGNQPQHF.

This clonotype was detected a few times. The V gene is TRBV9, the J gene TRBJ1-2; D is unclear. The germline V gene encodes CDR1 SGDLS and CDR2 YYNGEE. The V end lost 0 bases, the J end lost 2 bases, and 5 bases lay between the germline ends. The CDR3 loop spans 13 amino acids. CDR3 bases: TGTGCCAGCAGCGTAGTCCTCAACTATGGCTACACCTTC. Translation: CASSVVLNYGYTF.

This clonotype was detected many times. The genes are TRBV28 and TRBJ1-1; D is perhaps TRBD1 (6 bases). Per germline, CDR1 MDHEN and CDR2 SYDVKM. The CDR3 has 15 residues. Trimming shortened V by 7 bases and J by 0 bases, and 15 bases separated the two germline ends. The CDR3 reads CASTGTHSLNTEAFF. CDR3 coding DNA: TGTGCCAGCACGGGGACACACTCATTGAACACTGAAGCTTTCTTT.

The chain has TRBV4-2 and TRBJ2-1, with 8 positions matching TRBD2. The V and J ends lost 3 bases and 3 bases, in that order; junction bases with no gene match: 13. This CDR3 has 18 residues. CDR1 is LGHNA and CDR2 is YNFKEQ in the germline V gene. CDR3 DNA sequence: TGTGCCAGCAGCCAGCGCCTGGGCGGGGGGATCAGCTACAATGAGCAGTTCTTC. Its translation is CASSQRLGGGISYNEQFF.

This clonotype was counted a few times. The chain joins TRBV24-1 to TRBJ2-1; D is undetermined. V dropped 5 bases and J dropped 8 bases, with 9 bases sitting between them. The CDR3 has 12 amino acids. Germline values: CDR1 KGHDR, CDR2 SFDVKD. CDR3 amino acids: CATSAGHYEQFF. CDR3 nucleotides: TGTGCCACCAGTGCCGGGCACTATGAGCAGTTCTTC.

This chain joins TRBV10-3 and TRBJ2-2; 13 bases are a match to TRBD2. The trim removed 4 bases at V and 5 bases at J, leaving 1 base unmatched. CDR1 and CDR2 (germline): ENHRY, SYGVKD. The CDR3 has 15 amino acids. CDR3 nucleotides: TGTGCCATCAGTGGGACTAGCGGGGGTACCGGGGAGCTGTTTTTT. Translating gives CAISGTSGGTGELFF.

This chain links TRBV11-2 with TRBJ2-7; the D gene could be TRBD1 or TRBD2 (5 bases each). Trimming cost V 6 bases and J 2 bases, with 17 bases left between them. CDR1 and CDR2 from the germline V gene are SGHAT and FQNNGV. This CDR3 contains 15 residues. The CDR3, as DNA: TGTGCCAGCAGGTCGCCGGGGACCAGGCCCTACGAGCAGTACTTC. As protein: CASRSPGTRPYEQYF.

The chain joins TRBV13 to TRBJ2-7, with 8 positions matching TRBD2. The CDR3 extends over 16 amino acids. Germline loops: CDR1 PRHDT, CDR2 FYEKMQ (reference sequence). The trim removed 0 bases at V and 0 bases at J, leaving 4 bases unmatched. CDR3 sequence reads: CASSLGLAELSYEQYF. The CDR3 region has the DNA TGTGCCAGCAGCTTAGGACTAGCGGAACTCTCCTACGAGCAGTACTTC.

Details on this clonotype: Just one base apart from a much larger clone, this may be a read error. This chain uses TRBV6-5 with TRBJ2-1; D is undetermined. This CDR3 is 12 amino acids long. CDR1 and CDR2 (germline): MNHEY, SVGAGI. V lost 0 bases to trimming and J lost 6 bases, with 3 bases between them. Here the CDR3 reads CASSYSINEQFF. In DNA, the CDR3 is TGTGCCAGCAGTTACTCGATCAATGAGCAGTTCTTC.

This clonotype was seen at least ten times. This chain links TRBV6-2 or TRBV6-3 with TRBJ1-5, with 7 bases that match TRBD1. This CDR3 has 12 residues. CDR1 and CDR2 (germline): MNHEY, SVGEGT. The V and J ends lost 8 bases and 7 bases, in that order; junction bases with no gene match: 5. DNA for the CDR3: TGTGCCAGCGGGACAGCAGGACAGCCCCAGCATTTT. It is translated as CASGTAGQPQHF.

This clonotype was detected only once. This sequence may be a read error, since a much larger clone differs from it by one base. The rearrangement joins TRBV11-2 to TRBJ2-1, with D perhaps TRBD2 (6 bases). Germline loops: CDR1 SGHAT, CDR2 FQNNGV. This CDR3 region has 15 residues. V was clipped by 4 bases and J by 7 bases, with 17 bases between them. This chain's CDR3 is CASSSGGDAQNEQFF. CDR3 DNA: TGTGCCAGCAGCTCTGGAGGGGATGCGCAGAATGAGCAGTTCTTC.

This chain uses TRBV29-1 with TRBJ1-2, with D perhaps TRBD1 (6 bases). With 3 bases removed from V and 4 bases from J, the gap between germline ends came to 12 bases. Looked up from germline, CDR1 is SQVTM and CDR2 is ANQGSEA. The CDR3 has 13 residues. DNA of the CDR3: TGCAGCGTTGATAAAGCAGGGGCCTATGGCTACACCTTC. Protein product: CSVDKAGAYGYTF.

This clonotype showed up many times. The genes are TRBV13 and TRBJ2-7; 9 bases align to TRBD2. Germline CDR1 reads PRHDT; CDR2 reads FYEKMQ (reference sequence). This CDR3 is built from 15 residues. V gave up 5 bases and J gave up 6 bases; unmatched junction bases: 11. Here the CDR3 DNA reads TGTGCCAGCAGCCACAGGCGGGAGGGCTTCGTCGAGCAGTACTTC. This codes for CASSHRREGFVEQYF. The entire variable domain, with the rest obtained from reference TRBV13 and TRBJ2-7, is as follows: AAGVIQSPRHLIKEKRETATLKCYPIPRHDTVYWYQQGPGQDPQFLISFYEKMQSDKGSIPDRFSAQQFSDYHSELNMSSLELGDSALYFCASSHRREGFVEQYFGPGTRLTVT.

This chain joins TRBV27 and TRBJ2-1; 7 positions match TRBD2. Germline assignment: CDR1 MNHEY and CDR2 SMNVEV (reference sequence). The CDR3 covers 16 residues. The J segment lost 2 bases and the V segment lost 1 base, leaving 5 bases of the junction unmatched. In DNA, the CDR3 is TGTGCCAGCAGTTTATATGGGGGAGGGCCCTACAATGAGCAGTTCTTC. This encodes CASSLYGGGPYNEQFF.

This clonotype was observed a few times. CDR3 coding DNA: TGCGCCAGCAGTGAGTCCGAAATCCGACTAGCGGGCGGTGAGCAGTTCTTC. Protein: CASSESEIRLAGGEQFF. The V gene is TRBV10-2, the J gene TRBJ2-1, with 10 nucleotides matching TRBD2. In germline, CDR1 is WSHSY, CDR2 SAAADI. This CDR3 has 17 residues. The junction had 11 bases not matched to a gene; V was cut back by 0 bases and J by 9 bases.

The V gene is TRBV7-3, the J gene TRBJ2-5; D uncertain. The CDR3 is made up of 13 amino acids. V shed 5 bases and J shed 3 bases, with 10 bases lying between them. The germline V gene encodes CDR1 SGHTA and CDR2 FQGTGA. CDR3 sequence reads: CASSPSREETQYF. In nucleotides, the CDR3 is TGTGCCAGCAGCCCCTCACGGGAAGAGACCCAGTACTTC.

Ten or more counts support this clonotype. The DNA of the CDR3 is TGTGCCAGCACCAAAGGGGATAGCTCCTACAATGAGCAGTTCTTC. The encoded protein is CASTKGDSSYNEQFF. This chain joins TRBV3-1 and TRBJ2-1, with D possibly matching TRBD1 (5 bases). Trimming took 7 bases from V and 0 from J, leaving 13 bases between them. The CDR3 extends over 15 amino acids. Germline V gives CDR1 LGHDT, CDR2 YNNKEL (reference sequence).